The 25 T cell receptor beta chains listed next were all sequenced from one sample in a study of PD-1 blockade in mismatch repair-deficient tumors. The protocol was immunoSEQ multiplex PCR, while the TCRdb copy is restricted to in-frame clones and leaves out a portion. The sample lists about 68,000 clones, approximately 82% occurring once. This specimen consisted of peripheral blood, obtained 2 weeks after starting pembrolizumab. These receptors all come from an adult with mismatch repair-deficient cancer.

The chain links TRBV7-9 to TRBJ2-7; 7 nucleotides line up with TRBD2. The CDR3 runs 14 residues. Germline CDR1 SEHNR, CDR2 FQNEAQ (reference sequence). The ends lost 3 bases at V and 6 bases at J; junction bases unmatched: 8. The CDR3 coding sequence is TGTGCCAGCAGCTTTGGTGCGGGAGAGGGCGAGCAGTACTTC. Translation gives CASSFGAGEGEQYF.

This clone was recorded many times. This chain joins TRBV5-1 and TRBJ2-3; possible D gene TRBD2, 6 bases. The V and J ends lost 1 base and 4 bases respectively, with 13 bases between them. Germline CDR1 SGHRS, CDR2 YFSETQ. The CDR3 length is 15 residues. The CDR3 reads CASSLYSGAADTQYF. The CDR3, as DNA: TGCGCCAGCAGCTTGTACTCGGGAGCGGCAGATACGCAGTATTTT.

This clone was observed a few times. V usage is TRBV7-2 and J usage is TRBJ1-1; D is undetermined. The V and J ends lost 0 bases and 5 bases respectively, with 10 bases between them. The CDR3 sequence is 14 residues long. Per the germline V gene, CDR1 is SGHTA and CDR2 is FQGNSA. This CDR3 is CASSLALPGTEAFF. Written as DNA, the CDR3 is TGTGCCAGCAGCTTAGCGCTACCAGGTACTGAAGCTTTCTTT.

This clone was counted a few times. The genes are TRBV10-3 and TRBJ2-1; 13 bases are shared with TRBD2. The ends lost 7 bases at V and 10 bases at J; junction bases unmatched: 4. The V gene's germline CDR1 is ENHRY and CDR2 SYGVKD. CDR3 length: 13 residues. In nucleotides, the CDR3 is TGTGCCATCAAACTAGCGGGAGGGCCAGAGCAGTTCTTC. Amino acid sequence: CAIKLAGGPEQFF.

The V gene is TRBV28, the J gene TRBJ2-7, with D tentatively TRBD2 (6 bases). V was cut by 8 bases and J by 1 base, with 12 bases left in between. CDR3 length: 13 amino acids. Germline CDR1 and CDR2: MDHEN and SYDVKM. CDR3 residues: CASRSSGSYEQYF. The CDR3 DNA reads TGTGCCAGCCGGTCAAGCGGGTCCTACGAGCAGTACTTC.

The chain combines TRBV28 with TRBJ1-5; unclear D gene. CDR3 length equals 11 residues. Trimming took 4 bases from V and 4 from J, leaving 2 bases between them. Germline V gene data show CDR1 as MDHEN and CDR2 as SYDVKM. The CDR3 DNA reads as TGTGCCAGCAGTTATAATCAGCCCCAGCATTTT. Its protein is CASSYNQPQHF.

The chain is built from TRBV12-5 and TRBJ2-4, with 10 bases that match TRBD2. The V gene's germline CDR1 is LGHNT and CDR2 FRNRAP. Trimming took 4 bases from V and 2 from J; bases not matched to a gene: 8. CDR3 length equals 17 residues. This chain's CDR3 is CASGSASGSSTKNIQYF. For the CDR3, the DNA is TGTGCTAGTGGTTCCGCTAGCGGGAGCTCTACCAAAAACATTCAGTACTTC.

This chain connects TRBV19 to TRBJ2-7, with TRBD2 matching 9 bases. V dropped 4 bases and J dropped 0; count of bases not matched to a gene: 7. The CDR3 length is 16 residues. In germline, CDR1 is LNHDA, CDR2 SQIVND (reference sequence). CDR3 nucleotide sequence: TGTGCCAGTAGTACCTATAGCGGGAGCAGCTCCTACGAGCAGTACTTC. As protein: CASSTYSGSSSYEQYF.

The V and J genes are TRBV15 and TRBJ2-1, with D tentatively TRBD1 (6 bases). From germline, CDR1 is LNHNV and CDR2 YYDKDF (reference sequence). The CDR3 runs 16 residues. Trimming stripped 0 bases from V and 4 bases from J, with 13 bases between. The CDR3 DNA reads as TGTGCCACCAGCAGAGACCAGGACAGTAGATACAATGAGCAGTTCTTC. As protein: CATSRDQDSRYNEQFF.

The CDR3, as DNA: TGTGCCAGTAGTATTCGAGGATTCGACGGCTACACCTTC. It encodes CASSIRGFDGYTF. The chain uses TRBV19 and TRBJ1-2; D remains unclear. Trimming cost V 3 bases and J 8 bases, with 13 bases left between them. The CDR3 totals 13 residues. Germline CDR1 LNHDA, CDR2 SQIVND (reference sequence).

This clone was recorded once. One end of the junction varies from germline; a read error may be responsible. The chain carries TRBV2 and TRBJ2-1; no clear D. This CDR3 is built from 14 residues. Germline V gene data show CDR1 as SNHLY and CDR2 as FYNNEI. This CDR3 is CASSEAPNYDEQFF. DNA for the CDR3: TGTGCCAGCAGTGAAGCCCCCAACTACGATGAGCAGTTCTTC. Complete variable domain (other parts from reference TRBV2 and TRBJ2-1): EPEVTQTPSHQVTQMGQEVILRCVPISNHLYFYWYRQILGQKVEFLVSFYNNEISEKSEIFDDQFSVERPDGSNFTLKIRSTKLEDSAMYFCASSEAPNYDEQFFGPGTRLTVL.

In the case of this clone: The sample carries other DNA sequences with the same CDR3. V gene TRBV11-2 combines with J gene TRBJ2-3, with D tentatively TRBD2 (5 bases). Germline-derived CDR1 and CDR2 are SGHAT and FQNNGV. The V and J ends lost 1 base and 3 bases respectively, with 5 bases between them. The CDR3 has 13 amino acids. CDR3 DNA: TGTGCCAGCAGCTTAGCGGGGACAGATACGCAGTATTTT. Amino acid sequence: CASSLAGTDTQYF.

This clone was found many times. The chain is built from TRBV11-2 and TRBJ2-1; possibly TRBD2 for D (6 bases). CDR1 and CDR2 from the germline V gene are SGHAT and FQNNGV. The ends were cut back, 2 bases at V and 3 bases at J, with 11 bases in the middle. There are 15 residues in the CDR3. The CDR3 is CASSLWLASYNEQFF. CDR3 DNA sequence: TGTGCCAGCAGCTTATGGCTAGCGAGCTACAATGAGCAGTTCTTC.

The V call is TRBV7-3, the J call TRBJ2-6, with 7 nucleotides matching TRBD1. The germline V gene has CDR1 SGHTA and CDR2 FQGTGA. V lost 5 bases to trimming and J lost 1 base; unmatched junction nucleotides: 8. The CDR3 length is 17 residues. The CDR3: CASSQRGPNSGANVLTF. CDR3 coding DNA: TGTGCCAGCAGCCAAAGGGGGCCCAATTCTGGGGCCAACGTCCTGACTTTC.

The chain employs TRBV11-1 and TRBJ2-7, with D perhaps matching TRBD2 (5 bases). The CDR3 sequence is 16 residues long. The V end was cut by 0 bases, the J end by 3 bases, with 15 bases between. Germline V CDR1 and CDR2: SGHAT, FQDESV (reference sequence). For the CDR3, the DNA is TGTGCCAGCAGCTTAGCCAGCACAAGCGGTTACTACGAGCAGTACTTC. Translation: CASSLASTSGYYEQYF.

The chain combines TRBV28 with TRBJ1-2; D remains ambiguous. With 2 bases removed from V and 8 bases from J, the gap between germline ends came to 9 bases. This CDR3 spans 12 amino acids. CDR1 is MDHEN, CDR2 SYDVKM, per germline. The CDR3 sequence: CASSLQREGYTF. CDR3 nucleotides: TGTGCCAGCAGTTTACAGAGAGAGGGCTACACCTTC.

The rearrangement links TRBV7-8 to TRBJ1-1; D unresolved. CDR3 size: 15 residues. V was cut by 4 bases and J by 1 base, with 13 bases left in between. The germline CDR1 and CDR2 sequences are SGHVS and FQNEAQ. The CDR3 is CASSSPVEGNTEAFF. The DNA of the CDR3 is TGTGCCAGCAGCTCCCCAGTGGAAGGGAACACTGAAGCTTTCTTT.

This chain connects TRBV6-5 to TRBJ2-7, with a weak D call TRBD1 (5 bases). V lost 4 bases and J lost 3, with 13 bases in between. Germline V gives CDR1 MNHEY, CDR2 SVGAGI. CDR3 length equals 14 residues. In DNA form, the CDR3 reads TGTGCCAGCAGTTCAGGCAGGGTGGGCTACGAGCAGTACTTC. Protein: CASSSGRVGYEQYF.

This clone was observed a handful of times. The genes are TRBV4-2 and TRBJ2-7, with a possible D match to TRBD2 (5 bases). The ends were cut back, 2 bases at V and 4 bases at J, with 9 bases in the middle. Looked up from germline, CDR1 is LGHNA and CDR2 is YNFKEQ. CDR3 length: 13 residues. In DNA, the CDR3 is TGTGCCAGCAGCCAACGGACTGAATACGAGCAGTACTTC. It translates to CASSQRTEYEQYF.

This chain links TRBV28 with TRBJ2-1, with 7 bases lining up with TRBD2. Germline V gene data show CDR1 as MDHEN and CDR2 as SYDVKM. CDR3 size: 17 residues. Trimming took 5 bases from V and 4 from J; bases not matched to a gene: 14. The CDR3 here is CASSPSGGRGRYNEQFF. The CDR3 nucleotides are TGTGCCAGCAGTCCGTCGGGCGGGCGCGGGAGATACAATGAGCAGTTCTTC. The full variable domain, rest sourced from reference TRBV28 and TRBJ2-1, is DVKVTQSSRYLVKRTGEKVFLECVQDMDHENMFWYRQDPGLGLRLIYFSYDVKMKEKGDIPEGYSVSREKKERFSLILESASTNQTSMYLCASSPSGGRGRYNEQFFGPGTRLTVL.

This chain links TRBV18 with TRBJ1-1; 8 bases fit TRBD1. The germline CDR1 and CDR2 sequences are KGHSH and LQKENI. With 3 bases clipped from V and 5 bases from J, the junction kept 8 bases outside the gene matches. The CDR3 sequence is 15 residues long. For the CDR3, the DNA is TGTGCCAGCTCACCCCGACAGGGGATGGAAACTGAAGCTTTCTTT. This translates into CASSPRQGMETEAFF.

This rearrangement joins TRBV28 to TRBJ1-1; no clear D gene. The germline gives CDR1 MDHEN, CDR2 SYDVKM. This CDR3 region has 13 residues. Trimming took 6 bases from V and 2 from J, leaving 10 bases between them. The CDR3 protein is CASSPGINTEAFF. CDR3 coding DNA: TGTGCCAGCAGCCCAGGTATTAACACTGAAGCTTTCTTT. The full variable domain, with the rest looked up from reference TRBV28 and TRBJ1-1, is DVKVTQSSRYLVKRTGEKVFLECVQDMDHENMFWYRQDPGLGLRLIYFSYDVKMKEKGDIPEGYSVSREKKERFSLILESASTNQTSMYLCASSPGINTEAFFGQGTRLTVV.

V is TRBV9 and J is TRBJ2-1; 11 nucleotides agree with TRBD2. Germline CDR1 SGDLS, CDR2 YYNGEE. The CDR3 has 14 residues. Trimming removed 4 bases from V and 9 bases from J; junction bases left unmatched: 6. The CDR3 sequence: CASSSSSGRSEQFF. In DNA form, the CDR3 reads TGTGCCAGCAGCTCCTCTAGCGGGAGGAGTGAGCAGTTCTTC.

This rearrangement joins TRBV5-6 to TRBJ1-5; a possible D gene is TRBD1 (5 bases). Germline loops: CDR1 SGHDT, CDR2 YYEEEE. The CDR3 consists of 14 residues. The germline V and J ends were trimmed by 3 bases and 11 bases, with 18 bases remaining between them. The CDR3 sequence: CASSSGQGRRAQHF. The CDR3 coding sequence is TGTGCCAGCAGCTCCGGCCAGGGCCGAAGGGCCCAGCATTTT.

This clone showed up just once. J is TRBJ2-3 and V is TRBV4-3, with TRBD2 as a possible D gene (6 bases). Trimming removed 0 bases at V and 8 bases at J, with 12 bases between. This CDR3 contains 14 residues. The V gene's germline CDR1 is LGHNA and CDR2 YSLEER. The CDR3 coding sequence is TGCGCCAGCAGCCAAGAAGGGACTTCCGTTACGCAGTATTTT. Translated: CASSQEGTSVTQYF.